The next 4 T cell receptor beta chains were all read from a single sample in a study of blood T cell repertoires in COVID-19. The table came from immunoSEQ multiplex PCR; TCRdb's copy has only in-frame clones and leaves some out. The sample lists roughly 390,000 clones, 85% seen once, with more than 3% in the top ten. Sequenced material: peripheral blood. The origin of the receptors is a woman younger than 35 with acute or convalescent COVID-19.

Here the CDR3 reads CASSPGTGITYNEQFF. Written as DNA, the CDR3 is TGTGCCAGCAGCCCAGGGACAGGGATAACCTACAATGAGCAGTTCTTC. The genes are TRBV9 and TRBJ2-1; 9 bases agree with TRBD1. This CDR3 has 16 amino acids. Unmatched junction bases numbered 7, after V lost 4 bases and J lost 2 bases. Germline V gene lookup returns CDR1 SGDLS and CDR2 YYNGEE. The complete variable domain, with remaining parts taken from reference TRBV9 and TRBJ2-1, reads DSGVTQTPKHLITATGQRVTLRCSPRSGDLSVYWYQQSLDQGLQFLIQYYNGEERAKGNILERFSAQQFPDLHSELNLSSLELGDSALYFCASSPGTGITYNEQFFGPGTRLTVL.

This clone was seen a few times. The rearrangement uses TRBV28 and TRBJ2-7; TRBD2 is a possible D gene (5 bases). The CDR3 runs to 14 residues. Trimming took 7 bases from V and 5 from J, leaving 18 bases between them. Germline loops: CDR1 MDHEN, CDR2 SYDVKM. The CDR3, as DNA: TGTGCCAGCACCCAAGGTGGGAGTCCGAACGAGCAGTACTTC. Translated, it gives CASTQGGSPNEQYF.

The chain links TRBV4-1 to TRBJ1-2; 8 positions agree with TRBD1. This CDR3 is built from 17 residues. V lost 1 base and J lost 8; bases outside the gene matches: 15. The germline V gene encodes CDR1 MGHRA and CDR2 YSYEKL. The CDR3 region is CASSQVGGQDDIWGYTF. The CDR3 DNA reads as TGCGCCAGCAGCCAAGTGGGGGGACAGGACGACATTTGGGGCTACACCTTC.

This clone was detected once. The gene calls are TRBV28 and TRBJ2-7, with TRBD1 identical over 9 bases. The CDR3 extends over 15 amino acids. Per the germline V gene, CDR1 is MDHEN and CDR2 is SYDVKM. V shed 6 bases and J 6 bases; nucleotides not matched to a gene: 12. CDR3 amino acids: CASSTAGDRDLEQYF. For the CDR3, the DNA is TGTGCCAGCAGCACCGCCGGGGACAGGGATCTCGAGCAGTACTTC.